Included here is one T cell receptor (beta chain) sequence, with context. This clonotype came up many times. This clone's antigen is unknown. No base quality information exists; no much larger clone differs at one position. This sample was taken from a study of patients and donors after allogeneic stem cell transplantation (dated by TCRdb to about 2020). To prepare the library, RT-PCR was applied. The data were produced on a NextSeq 550. TCRdb reprocessing: public reads trimmed at Q25 with fastp, clones called with MiXCR, in-frame beta chains kept. All rows with the same CDR3 protein become a single entry with the most common DNA and genes. The sample table holds fewer than 250,000 distinct CDR3 sequences, of which 13% to 15% were seen once. The ten largest clones take up around a tenth of the sample. The germline V gene (reference sequence) supplies CDR1 DFQATT and CDR2 SNEGSKA. From cysteine to phenylalanine, the CDR3 is 16 amino acids long. Of all the DNA, just the CDR3 is kept, 48 bases in frame from base 1. V is pruned by 2 bases and J by 7 bases, leaving 14 bases of the junction without a gene match.

Recombination joined TRBV20-1 with TRBJ2-5; TRBD1 aligns with 9 central bases. The sequence derives from a human donor who was either an allogeneic HSCT recipient or a stem cell or donor lymphocyte infusion donor (not recorded which). It is not recorded whose cells these are; they may come from a transplant donor. Material for sequencing was blood, either unsorted or a sorted T cell fraction (not recorded which). The DNA reads as follows: TGCAGTGCTAGACCTCCTACCGGGACAGGGCGGACGACCCAGTACTTC. This sequence encodes CSARPPTGTGRTTQYF.